The clone carrying this TCR beta chain has just a few counts. Its cognate antigen is unknown. This specimen comes from a study of T cells after yellow fever vaccination. Across the whole study: SMART-Seq v4 Ultra Low Input prepared the low-cell-number fractions.

Template switching by 5'RACE produced TCR cDNA, adding a universal primer site and UMIs. TCRdb used MiXCR to reprocess the 5' RACE reads, holding one entry per CDR3 protein. Here the sample spans 320,000 or so distinct CDR3 sequences, roughly 8.6% being singletons. Losses at the gene ends were 4 bases for V and 4 bases for J; bases not matched to a gene: 5. This CDR3 region has 14 residues. Findings and caveats of the study: Compared with primary, the secondary response was weaker and peaked at day 5, not 15. Once the booster was given, most primary-vaccination clones reappeared, at just over 95% for CD4 and more than 85% for CD8.

The chain employs TRBV12-3 or TRBV12-4 and TRBJ2-3; 7 nucleotides align to TRBD2. The sequences come from PBMCs, collected about 49 days after the first yellow fever vaccination. The origin of this receptor is a man between 18 and 35 years old who received the YFV17D yellow fever vaccine. CDR3 amino acids: CASSWGGLADTQYF. The CDR3 region has the DNA TGTGCCAGCAGTTGGGGAGGGCTTGCAGATACGCAGTATTTT.